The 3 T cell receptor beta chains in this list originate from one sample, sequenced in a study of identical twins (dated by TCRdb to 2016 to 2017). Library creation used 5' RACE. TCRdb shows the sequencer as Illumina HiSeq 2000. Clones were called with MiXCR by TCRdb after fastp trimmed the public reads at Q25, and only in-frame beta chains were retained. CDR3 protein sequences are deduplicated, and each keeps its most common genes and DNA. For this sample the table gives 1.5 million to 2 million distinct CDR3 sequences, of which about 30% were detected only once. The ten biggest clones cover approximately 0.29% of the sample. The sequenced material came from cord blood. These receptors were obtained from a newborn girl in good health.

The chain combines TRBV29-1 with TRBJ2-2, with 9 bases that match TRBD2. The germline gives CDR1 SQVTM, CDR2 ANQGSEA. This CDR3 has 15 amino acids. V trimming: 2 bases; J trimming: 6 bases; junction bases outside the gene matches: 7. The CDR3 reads CSVEMRGRAPGELFF. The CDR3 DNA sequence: TGCAGCGTTGAAATGCGCGGGAGGGCCCCCGGGGAGCTGTTTTTT.

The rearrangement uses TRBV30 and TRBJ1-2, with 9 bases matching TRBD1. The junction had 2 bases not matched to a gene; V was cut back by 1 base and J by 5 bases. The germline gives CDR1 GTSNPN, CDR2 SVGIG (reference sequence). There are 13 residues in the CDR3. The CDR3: CAWSGTGAYGYTF. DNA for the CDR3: TGTGCCTGGAGTGGGACAGGGGCGTATGGCTACACCTTC.

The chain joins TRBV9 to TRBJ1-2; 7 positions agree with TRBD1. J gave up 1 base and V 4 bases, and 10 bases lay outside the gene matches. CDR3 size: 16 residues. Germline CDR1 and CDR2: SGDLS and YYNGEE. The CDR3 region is CASSPLTGAINYGYTF. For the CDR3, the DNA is TGTGCCAGCAGCCCGCTAACAGGGGCGATTAACTATGGCTACACCTTC.